This T cell receptor (beta chain) was captured in a study of blood T cell repertoires in COVID-19. Overall study context: PBMCs, B-cell-depleted T cells, or T cells were the source of the cDNA or gDNA that made up the material.

The CDR3 runs to 15 residues. Germline loops: CDR1 SGDLS, CDR2 YYNGEE. Unmatched junction bases numbered 7, after V lost 0 bases and J lost 5 bases. Clones were sequenced by immunoSEQ multiplex PCR, and TCRdb holds only the in-frame ones, with some missing. The sample has around 300,000 clones, about nine tenths seen once. The receptor comes from a woman between 25 and 40 years old with active or convalescent COVID-19. The V gene is TRBV9, the J gene TRBJ1-1; 7 bases align to TRBD1. Sequencing was carried out using peripheral blood. CDR3 region: CASSVAGGAGTEAFF. CDR3 bases: TGTGCCAGCAGCGTAGCAGGGGGTGCGGGAACTGAAGCTTTCTTT.